The following is a TCR beta chain sequence with its context. The specificity of this receptor is unknown. Base qualities are not provided; no much larger clone lies one nucleotide away. This sample stems from a study of CD8 T cells in ankylosing spondylitis (dated by TCRdb to the late 2010s). General notes on the study: To find TCR variants linked to disease, the study profiled T cell receptor beta repertoires in ankylosing spondylitis patients and healthy donors. The full study cohort comprised some 27 ankylosing spondylitis patients and around 100 healthy donors. Samples of peripheral blood were taken, and for ankylosing spondylitis patients, synovial fluid was collected as well.

These reads were obtained on an Illumina HiSeq 2500. TCR beta libraries were prepared by quantitative 5'-RACE with molecular barcodes. The authors' analysis ran thus. To identify disease-linked TCR variants, a new computational method was used, one built on a probabilistic model of VDJ rearrangement. Clones were called with MiXCR by TCRdb after fastp trimmed the public reads at Q25, and only in-frame beta chains were retained. Each CDR3 protein gets just one entry, which takes the most common genes and DNA from the rows behind it. TCRdb's processing, not the authors' own work, is the source of the V and J calls. The sample has fewer than 750,000 distinct CDR3 sequences on record, around 17% of them singletons. About 20% of the sample lies in the top ten. General conclusions and limits of the study: Blood from ankylosing spondylitis patients appeared to be characterized by a TCR beta motif composed of under 10 highly homologous amino acid variants. The disease-linked clones had a CD8+ phenotype and were found at relatively low frequencies in peripheral blood. Some motif variants were previously reported in synovial fluid and blood of reactive arthritis patients, suggesting common disease-initiation mechanisms. According to the report, matched synovial fluid samples from ankylosing spondylitis patients were significantly enriched for the disease-linked clones.

The germline V gene gives CDR1 as SGHAT and CDR2 as FQNNGV. The cysteine opens and the phenylalanine closes a CDR3 of 13 amino acids. The only DNA kept is the CDR3, 39 bases in frame from the first base. The V end loses 1 base and the J end loses 5 bases, and a stretch of 6 bases separates them. The rearranged chain carries TRBV11-2 and TRBJ2-1, with the D segment identity uncertain. This clonotype originated in a male donor with ankylosing spondylitis. Sequenced material: blood, either unsorted or a sorted T cell fraction (not recorded which). The nucleotides read TGTGCCAGCAGCTTAGGGCATGACAATGAGCAGTTCTTC. The resulting protein is CASSLGHDNEQFF.